The TCR beta chain under discussion was sequenced for a study of blood T cell repertoires in COVID-19. Across the study: The United States, Italy and Spain were the sources of the acute and convalescent COVID-19 samples. In each case, the material was cDNA or gDNA derived from T cells, B-cell-depleted T cells, or PBMCs.

Seattle patient enrollment occurred during active infection, with longitudinal follow-up thereafter. V shed 3 bases, J shed 0 bases, and the junction held 10 bases outside the gene matches. This CDR3 has 19 residues. Per germline, CDR1 MNHEY and CDR2 SVGEGT. The protocol was immunoSEQ multiplex PCR, while the TCRdb copy is restricted to in-frame clones and leaves out a portion. Altogether about 70,000 clones are present, approximately 90% being singletons, with the ten largest covering just over 2.5%. The chain has TRBV6-2 or TRBV6-3 and TRBJ2-3, with TRBD2 matching 12 bases. The receptor's source is a man in his forties or fifties with COVID-19, enrolled during active disease. Sequencing was done on a sample of peripheral blood. The CDR3 sequence: CASSYPTSGGTVSTDTQYF. CDR3 DNA: TGTGCCAGCAGTTATCCGACTAGCGGGGGTACCGTTAGCACAGATACGCAGTATTTT.